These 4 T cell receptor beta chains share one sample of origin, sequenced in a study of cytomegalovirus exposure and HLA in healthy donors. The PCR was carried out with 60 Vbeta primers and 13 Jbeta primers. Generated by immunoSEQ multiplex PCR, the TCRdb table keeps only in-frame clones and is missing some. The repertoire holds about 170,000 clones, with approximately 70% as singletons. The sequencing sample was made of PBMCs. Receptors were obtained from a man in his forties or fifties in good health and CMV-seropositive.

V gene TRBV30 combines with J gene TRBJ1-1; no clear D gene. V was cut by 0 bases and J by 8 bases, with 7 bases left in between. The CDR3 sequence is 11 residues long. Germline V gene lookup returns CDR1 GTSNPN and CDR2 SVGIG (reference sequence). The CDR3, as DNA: TGTGCCTGGAGTGTGGAGTCCGAAGCTTTCTTT. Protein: CAWSVESEAFF. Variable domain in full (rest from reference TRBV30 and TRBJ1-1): SQTIHQWPATLVQPVGSPLSLECTVEGTSNPNLYWYRQAAGRGLQLLFYSVGIGQISSEVPQNLSASRPQDRQFILSSKKLLLSDSGFYLCAWSVESEAFFGQGTRLTVV.

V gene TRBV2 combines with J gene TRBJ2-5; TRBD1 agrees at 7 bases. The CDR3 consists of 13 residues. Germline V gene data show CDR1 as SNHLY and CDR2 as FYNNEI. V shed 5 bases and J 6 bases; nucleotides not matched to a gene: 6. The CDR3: CASSMGQFQTQYF. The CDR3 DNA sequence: TGTGCCAGCAGTATGGGACAGTTTCAGACCCAGTACTTC. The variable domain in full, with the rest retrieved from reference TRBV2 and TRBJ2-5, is EPEVTQTPSHQVTQMGQEVILRCVPISNHLYFYWYRQILGQKVEFLVSFYNNEISEKSEIFDDQFSVERPDGSNFTLKIRSTKLEDSAMYFCASSMGQFQTQYFGPGTRLLVL.

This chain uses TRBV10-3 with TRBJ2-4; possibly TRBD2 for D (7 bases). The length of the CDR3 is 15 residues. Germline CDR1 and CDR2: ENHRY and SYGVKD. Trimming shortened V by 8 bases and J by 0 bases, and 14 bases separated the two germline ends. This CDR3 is CAIGGAEIAKNIQYF. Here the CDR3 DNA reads TGTGCCATCGGGGGGGCAGAGATAGCCAAAAACATTCAGTACTTC.

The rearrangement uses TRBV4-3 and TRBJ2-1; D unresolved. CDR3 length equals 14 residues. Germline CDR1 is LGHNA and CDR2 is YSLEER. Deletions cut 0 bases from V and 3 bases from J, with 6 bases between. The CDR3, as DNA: TGCGCCAGCAGCCAAGATTACAGCTACAATGAGCAGTTCTTC. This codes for CASSQDYSYNEQFF.